Presented here are 11 T cell receptor beta chains from one specimen sequenced in a study of blood T cell repertoires in COVID-19. The table came from immunoSEQ multiplex PCR; TCRdb's copy has only in-frame clones and leaves some out. This table has about 140,000 clones, over 70% appearing once. Material: peripheral blood. All receptors derive from a woman aged 60-70 years with acute or convalescent COVID-19.

A single count supports this clone. The chain has TRBV30 and TRBJ2-7; 8 bases match TRBD2. Germline V lookup: CDR1 GTSNPN, CDR2 SVGIG (reference sequence). Trimming at V came to 8 bases and at J to 5 bases, leaving 11 bases not matched to a gene. This CDR3 spans 13 amino acids. As DNA, the CDR3 is TGTGCCCATAGGGCTAGCGGGTCCCACGAGCAGTACTTC. Translating it yields CAHRASGSHEQYF.

The gene calls are TRBV28 and TRBJ2-7; 14 bases agree with TRBD2. The V segment lost 6 bases and the J segment 3 bases; nucleotides outside the gene matches: 4. Germline V CDR1 and CDR2: MDHEN, SYDVKM. The CDR3 has 15 amino acids. The CDR3 reads CASREGTSGGYEQYF. CDR3 sequence (DNA): TGTGCCAGCAGGGAAGGGACTAGCGGGGGCTACGAGCAGTACTTC. Supplemented by reference TRBV28 and TRBJ2-7, the full variable domain reads DVKVTQSSRYLVKRTGEKVFLECVQDMDHENMFWYRQDPGLGLRLIYFSYDVKMKEKGDIPEGYSVSREKKERFSLILESASTNQTSMYLCASREGTSGGYEQYFGPGTRLTVT.

This chain uses TRBV4-2 with TRBJ2-3; 10 nucleotides line up with TRBD2. Trimming removed 8 bases from V and 0 bases from J; junction bases left unmatched: 2. Germline CDR1 reads LGHNA; CDR2 reads YNFKEQ. This CDR3 has 14 residues. The CDR3 here is CASRTSGSTDTQYF. The CDR3 DNA reads as TGTGCCAGCCGGACTAGCGGTAGCACAGATACGCAGTATTTT.

CDR3 coding DNA: TGTGCCAGCAGTTTAGCGGGGGCCCCACCAGATACGCAGTATTTT. Translated, it gives CASSLAGAPPDTQYF. This chain joins TRBV28 and TRBJ2-3, with a weak D call TRBD2 (7 bases). Germline-derived CDR1 and CDR2 are MDHEN and SYDVKM. V lost 2 bases, J lost 4 bases, and 13 bases lay in between. The CDR3 consists of 15 residues.

This chain joins TRBV6-5 and TRBJ2-1; D may be TRBD2 (6 bases). This CDR3 comprises 14 residues. Germline V lookup: CDR1 MNHEY, CDR2 SVGAGI. The V end lost 2 bases, the J end lost 10 bases, and 15 bases lay between the germline ends. CDR3 amino acids: CASSYGTPDREQFF. The CDR3 DNA follows: TGTGCCAGCAGTTACGGGACTCCCGACCGAGAGCAGTTCTTC.

The chain has TRBV4-2 and TRBJ1-2; TRBD1 matches 8 bases. CDR3 size: 14 residues. The germline gives CDR1 LGHNA, CDR2 YNFKEQ. V gave up 4 bases and J gave up 4 bases; unmatched junction bases: 5. CDR3 protein: CASSPDRDLYGYTF. In DNA, the CDR3 is TGTGCCAGCAGCCCGGACAGGGACCTCTATGGCTACACCTTC.

The chain has TRBV5-6 and TRBJ2-7, with D possibly matching TRBD1 (6 bases). Germline values: CDR1 SGHDT, CDR2 YYEEEE. V lost 0 bases, J lost 3 bases, and 10 bases lay in between. The CDR3 is 14 amino acids. CDR3 coding DNA: TGTGCCAGCAGCTTGGGGGGGCAGTTCTACGAGCAGTACTTC. Encoded protein: CASSLGGQFYEQYF.

The V gene is TRBV2, the J gene TRBJ2-3, with unresolved D. This CDR3 is built from 16 residues. V lost 7 bases and J lost 1, with 18 bases in between. Germline CDR1 and CDR2: SNHLY and FYNNEI. CDR3 nucleotide sequence: TGTGCCAGCAAAAACGAGGCAGCTTGGGGCACAGATACGCAGTATTTT. It yields the protein CASKNEAAWGTDTQYF.

The chain joins TRBV11-2 to TRBJ2-6, with 8 bases matching TRBD2. CDR1 and CDR2 from the germline V gene are SGHAT and FQNNGV. This CDR3 is 19 amino acids long. J was trimmed by 4 bases and V by 5 bases; bases with no gene match: 16. The CDR3 loop is CASSMGVGLESAGANVLTF. CDR3 DNA sequence: TGTGCCAGCAGCATGGGGGTGGGACTAGAGTCCGCGGGGGCCAACGTCCTGACTTTC.

The chain recombines TRBV7-8 with TRBJ1-2; 9 bases match TRBD1. CDR1 and CDR2 (germline): SGHVS, FQNEAQ. The trim removed 3 bases at V and 4 bases at J, leaving 6 bases unmatched. This CDR3 has 15 residues. Here the CDR3 reads CASSLSRQGGYGYTF. The CDR3 bases are TGTGCCAGCAGCTTGAGCCGACAGGGGGGCTATGGCTACACCTTC.

Regarding this clone: This same CDR3 is encoded by further DNA sequences in the sample. V usage is TRBV4-1 and J usage is TRBJ2-7; D might be TRBD2 (5 bases). V shed 0 bases and J shed 1 base, with 7 bases lying between them. In germline, CDR1 is MGHRA, CDR2 YSYEKL. The CDR3 runs to 14 residues. CDR3 protein: CASSQDPGSYEQYF. The DNA of the CDR3 is TGCGCCAGCAGCCAAGACCCGGGATCCTACGAGCAGTACTTC.